This T cell receptor beta chain appears in the sequencing data of a study of blood T cells in healthy people across ages. Study-level information: Capture by template switching was about one barcoded beta molecule per two T cells. Notes on the study in general: Bulk PBMC profiling left naive and antigen-experienced comparisons inconclusive.

Combining a sample-barcoded 5' primer with a J-beta primer mix, a second PCR ran for 7 to 11 cycles. Researchers report that a template-switch adaptor with 12 random nucleotides tagged each cDNA molecule. Paired-end reads containing CDR3 totaled no fewer than 2.5 million for each sample. TCRdb reanalysed the 5' RACE reads using MiXCR and keeps one entry per CDR3 protein. The profile covers about 1.7 million distinct CDR3 sequences, with approximately 30% appearing a single time and 7% to 9% taken by the ten largest. The germline V gene encodes CDR1 GTSNPN and CDR2 SVGIG (reference sequence). The V and J ends lost 5 bases and 6 bases, in that order; junction bases with no gene match: 6. This CDR3 comprises 13 residues. The table lists this clonotype with a few counts. Its antigen is unknown.

This rearrangement joins TRBV30 to TRBJ2-7, with 11 bases aligning to TRBD1. The receptor's source is a woman aged 25 to 39 in good health. Sequencing used blood. The DNA of the CDR3 is TGTGCCTGGTCCGGGACAGGGGGGCTCGAGCAGTACTTC. This encodes CAWSGTGGLEQYF.